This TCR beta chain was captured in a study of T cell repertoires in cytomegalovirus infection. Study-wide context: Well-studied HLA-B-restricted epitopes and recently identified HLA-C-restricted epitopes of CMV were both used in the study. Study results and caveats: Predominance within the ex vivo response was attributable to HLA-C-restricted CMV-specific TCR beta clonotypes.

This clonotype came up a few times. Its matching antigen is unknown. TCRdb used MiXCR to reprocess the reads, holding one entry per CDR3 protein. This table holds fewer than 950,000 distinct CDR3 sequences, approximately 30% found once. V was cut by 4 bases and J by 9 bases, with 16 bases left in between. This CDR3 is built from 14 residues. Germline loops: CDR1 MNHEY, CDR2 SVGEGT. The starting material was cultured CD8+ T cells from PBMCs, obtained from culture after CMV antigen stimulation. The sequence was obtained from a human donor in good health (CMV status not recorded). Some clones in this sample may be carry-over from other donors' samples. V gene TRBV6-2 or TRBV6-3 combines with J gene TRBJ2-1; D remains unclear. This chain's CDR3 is CASSSQQDLGEQFF. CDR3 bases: TGTGCCAGCAGTTCCCAACAAGACTTAGGTGAGCAGTTCTTC.